What follows are 21 T cell receptor beta chains derived from one specimen sequenced in a study of cytomegalovirus exposure and HLA in healthy donors. Use of 60 Vbeta and 13 Jbeta primers characterized the PCR. Measured with immunoSEQ multiplex PCR; TCRdb has only the in-frame clones, and not every one. This table holds around 130,000 clones, 75% to 90% found once. Source material: PBMCs. The receptor source for this set is a man younger than 45 in good health and CMV-seronegative.

The CDR3 sequence: CASFSGGGYGYTF. In DNA, the CDR3 is TGCGCCAGCTTCTCAGGGGGCGGCTATGGCTACACCTTC. The genes are TRBV5-1 and TRBJ1-2; 8 nucleotides line up with TRBD1. CDR1 SGHRS and CDR2 YFSETQ come from the germline V gene. The CDR3 contains 13 residues. J was trimmed by 4 bases and V by 7 bases; bases with no gene match: 6.

The rearrangement joins TRBV7-6 to TRBJ2-5; 8 bases match TRBD1. In germline, CDR1 is SGHVS, CDR2 FNYEAQ. Trimming at V came to 10 bases and at J to 12 bases, leaving 22 bases not matched to a gene. The CDR3 spans 15 residues. CDR3 nucleotides: TGTGCCATCCTTCTTCATCCTCCGGGGCAGGGGGCAGAGTACTTC. Translation gives CAILLHPPGQGAEYF.

This chain joins TRBV19 and TRBJ1-2; no reliable D call. CDR3 length: 13 residues. Trimming left V 10 bases short and J 0 bases short, with 12 bases between. CDR1 is LNHDA, CDR2 SQIVND, per germline (reference sequence). CDR3 loop: CATNREANYGYTF. CDR3 in DNA: TGTGCCACTAACCGGGAAGCTAACTATGGCTACACCTTC.

The chain recombines TRBV5-6 with TRBJ1-5; D call uncertain. This CDR3 comprises 16 residues. The V end was cut by 3 bases, the J end by 0 bases, with 13 bases between. Germline V gene sequence: CDR1 SGHDT, CDR2 YYEEEE. CDR3 protein: CASSSGSDYSNQPQHF. CDR3 in DNA: TGTGCCAGCAGCTCAGGCTCGGATTATAGCAATCAGCCCCAGCATTTT.

The CDR3 nucleotides are TGTGCCAGCAGCTTATCCCGGGGCGGGGATTCACCCCTCCACTTT. This encodes CASSLSRGGDSPLHF. The chain joins TRBV5-8 to TRBJ1-6; D perhaps matches TRBD1 (5 bases). Germline-derived CDR1 and CDR2 are SGHTS and YDEGEE. The CDR3 loop spans 15 amino acids. V gave up 2 bases and J gave up 8 bases, with 14 bases separating them.

The J gene is TRBJ1-1, the V gene TRBV5-5; no clear D. CDR1 SGHKS and CDR2 YYEKEE come from the germline V gene (reference sequence). V gave up 5 bases and J gave up 6 bases, with 8 bases separating them. The CDR3 spans 11 residues. CDR3 nucleotide sequence: TGTGCCAGCAGTACATACGCTGAAGCTTTCTTT. The encoded protein is CASSTYAEAFF.

In nucleotides, the CDR3 is TGTGCCAGCAGCTTGGCGGGGGACCCTGTCGAGACCCAGTACTTC. Residues: CASSLAGDPVETQYF. This chain links TRBV5-6 with TRBJ2-5; D might be TRBD2 (6 bases). This CDR3 contains 15 residues. The germline V gene encodes CDR1 SGHDT and CDR2 YYEEEE. The V end lost 0 bases, the J end lost 5 bases, and 14 bases lay between the germline ends.

The CDR3 coding sequence is TGTGCCTGGAGCCCTTGGCAGGCCAAAAACATTCAGTACTTC. Translation: CAWSPWQAKNIQYF. The chain couples TRBV30 to TRBJ2-4; D ambiguous. The V gene's germline CDR1 is GTSNPN and CDR2 SVGIG (reference sequence). The ends were cut back, 3 bases at V and 1 base at J, with 10 bases in the middle. The length of the CDR3 is 14 residues. The variable domain in full, completed from reference TRBV30 and TRBJ2-4, reads SQTIHQWPATLVQPVGSPLSLECTVEGTSNPNLYWYRQAAGRGLQLLFYSVGIGQISSEVPQNLSASRPQDRQFILSSKKLLLSDSGFYLCAWSPWQAKNIQYFGAGTRLSVL.

This chain connects TRBV5-3 to TRBJ1-2; 7 nucleotides agree with TRBD1. TRBV5-3 falls under the ORF class, with uncertain function. Losses at the gene ends were 0 bases for V and 4 bases for J; bases not matched to a gene: 3. The CDR3 has 14 residues. CDR3 loop: CARSLGGTAYGYTF. The CDR3, as DNA: TGTGCCAGAAGCTTGGGCGGGACAGCCTATGGCTACACCTTC.

This chain links TRBV10-3 with TRBJ1-1, with D unresolved. The CDR3 covers 13 residues. Germline V CDR1 and CDR2: ENHRY, SYGVKD. The ends were cut back, 2 bases at V and 0 bases at J, with 4 bases in the middle. The CDR3: CAISEELNTEAFF. The CDR3 DNA reads as TGTGCCATCAGTGAGGAGTTGAACACTGAAGCTTTCTTT.

V gene TRBV7-2 combines with J gene TRBJ1-1; TRBD1 is a possible D gene (5 bases). Trimming took 6 bases from V and 4 from J, leaving 9 bases between them. The germline V gene encodes CDR1 SGHTA and CDR2 FQGNSA. There are 12 residues in the CDR3. This CDR3 is CASSLDSTEAFF. CDR3 bases: TGTGCCAGCAGTCTCGACAGCACTGAAGCTTTCTTT.

The sample holds one count of this clone. The chain links TRBV28 to TRBJ2-7, with TRBD1 matching over 7 bases. Germline CDR1 MDHEN, CDR2 SYDVKM. The CDR3 spans 16 residues. With V trimmed by 5 bases and J by 6 bases, 16 bases remained unmatched. In DNA, the CDR3 is TGTGCCAGCAGTCCTGCTTTTGAGACAGGGATCCCCGAGCAGTACTTC. This gives the protein CASSPAFETGIPEQYF.

The rearrangement uses TRBV2 and TRBJ1-2; D gene unclear. The germline CDR1 and CDR2 sequences are SNHLY and FYNNEI. V was cut by 1 base and J by 5 bases, with 14 bases left in between. This CDR3 has 15 amino acids. The DNA for the CDR3 is TGTGCCAGCAGTGAAGTCAAAGAGGTCTTTTATGGCTACACCTTC. Translated, it gives CASSEVKEVFYGYTF.

This sequence joins TRBV2 and TRBJ1-1; unclear D gene. The CDR3 has 16 amino acids. Germline V gene sequence: CDR1 SNHLY, CDR2 FYNNEI. V lost 3 bases, J lost 0 bases, and 14 bases lay in between. The chain's CDR3 is CASSEELPTMNTEAFF. The CDR3 DNA reads as TGTGCCAGCAGTGAGGAACTGCCGACTATGAACACTGAAGCTTTCTTT. Full variable domain (missing parts from reference TRBV2 and TRBJ1-1): EPEVTQTPSHQVTQMGQEVILRCVPISNHLYFYWYRQILGQKVEFLVSFYNNEISEKSEIFDDQFSVERPDGSNFTLKIRSTKLEDSAMYFCASSEELPTMNTEAFFGQGTRLTVV.

This clone was seen just once. The V and J genes are TRBV5-5 and TRBJ1-2, with unresolved D. This CDR3 has 14 amino acids. In germline, CDR1 is SGHKS, CDR2 YYEKEE (reference sequence). The ends were cut back, 0 bases at V and 5 bases at J, with 11 bases in the middle. CDR3: CASSLEVRRYGYTF. Written as DNA, the CDR3 is TGTGCCAGCAGCTTGGAGGTCAGGAGGTATGGCTACACCTTC.

The genes are TRBV2 and TRBJ2-5; D is undetermined. V lost 6 bases and J 4 bases, leaving 6 bases between the germline ends. The length of the CDR3 is 11 residues. The germline CDR1 and CDR2 sequences are SNHLY and FYNNEI. The CDR3 region is CASSVLETQYF. CDR3 sequence (DNA): TGTGCCAGCAGCGTTCTAGAGACCCAGTACTTC.

The rearrangement joins TRBV29-1 to TRBJ2-5, with TRBD2 matching 9 bases. Germline V CDR1 and CDR2: SQVTM, ANQGSEA. This CDR3 comprises 15 residues. The trim removed 8 bases at V and 4 bases at J, leaving 14 bases unmatched. CDR3 sequence (DNA): TGCAGCCTCTCGCGGGCGGGGGGGCCTGGAGAGACCCAGTACTTC. Its protein product is CSLSRAGGPGETQYF.

This clone was counted a single time. The V and J genes are TRBV28 and TRBJ2-7; possibly TRBD1 for D (6 bases). The V gene lost 4 bases and the J gene lost 3 bases, with 16 bases spanning the gap. The length of the CDR3 is 15 residues. Germline V lookup: CDR1 MDHEN, CDR2 SYDVKM. In nucleotides, the CDR3 is TGTGCCAGCAGTTCCTTTGACAGGCTAGACTACGAGCAGTACTTC. Its translation: CASSSFDRLDYEQYF.

This clone has a handful of counts. The chain couples TRBV6-4 to TRBJ2-1; TRBD2 aligns across 10 bases. CDR1 is MRHNA, CDR2 SNTAGT, per germline. V shed 0 bases, J shed 6 bases, and the junction held 2 bases outside the gene matches. This CDR3 contains 15 residues. In DNA form, the CDR3 reads TGTGCCAGCAGTGACTCTAGCGGGGGGCCCAATGAGCAGTTCTTC. The encoded protein is CASSDSSGGPNEQFF.

The V gene is TRBV7-2, the J gene TRBJ2-3; no reliable D call. The germline CDR1 and CDR2 sequences are SGHTA and FQGNSA. There are 15 residues in the CDR3. V gave up 2 bases and J gave up 1 base, with 10 bases separating them. CDR3 coding DNA: TGTGCCAGCAGCTTAACGTGGCTAGGCACAGATACGCAGTATTTT. Translated: CASSLTWLGTDTQYF.

This chain links TRBV18 with TRBJ2-1, with 12 bases aligning to TRBD1. The germline gives CDR1 KGHSH, CDR2 LQKENI. The V gene end was trimmed by 4 bases and the J gene end by 9 bases; junction bases not matched to a gene: 16. CDR3 size: 18 residues. The CDR3 spells CASSLTGTGGAKSIEQFF. For the CDR3, the DNA is TGTGCCAGCTCACTAACCGGGACAGGGGGCGCAAAATCTATTGAGCAGTTCTTC.